Below, one T cell receptor beta chain is given with its context. Its target is unknown. Depths of 1 in 200,000 to 1 in 1 million T cells were the sequencing target. Libraries were prepared by immunoSEQ multiplex PCR; TCRdb keeps only in-frame clonotypes and omits some of them. This table holds about 150,000 clones, 75% to 80% found once. This sample is part of a study of cytotoxic CD8 clonotypes in ibrutinib-treated CLL. About the study: Within the patient group, some 11 were relapsed/refractory and fewer than 16 treatment-naive, and 17 were IGHV unmutated. Sample averages reached 250,000 to 300,000 productive templates and 94,082 productive rearrangements.

Study-wide results and caveats: Clonality (at baseline) was higher than in age-matched healthy donors and tracked circulating CD8+ T-cell counts.

The V end was cut by 5 bases, the J end by 4 bases, with 14 bases between. Looked up from germline, CDR1 is SGHTA and CDR2 is FQGNSA. This CDR3 contains 14 residues. The receptor comes from a human donor with chronic lymphocytic leukemia. The source material was PBMCs, sampled after 24 months of ibrutinib treatment. V gene TRBV7-2 combines with J gene TRBJ2-5; tentative D call: TRBD2 (6 bases). The CDR3 protein is CASSPGRLLETQYF. Here the CDR3 DNA reads TGTGCCAGCAGCCCGGGGAGGCTATTAGAGACCCAGTACTTC.